One and the same sample provided the 9 T cell receptor beta chains below, sequenced in a study of cytomegalovirus exposure and HLA in healthy donors. A multiplex PCR was run with 60 Vbeta primers and 13 Jbeta primers. Only in-frame clones appear in the TCRdb table, and some are missing; sequencing was by immunoSEQ multiplex PCR. The sample yields over 200,000 clones, around 85% seen once. What was sequenced was PBMCs. The receptors derive from a human donor in good health.

The CDR3 reads CASSLTRRGNEKLFF. CDR3 bases: TGTGCCAGCAGTTTAACCCGTAGGGGGAATGAAAAACTGTTTTTT. This sequence joins TRBV27 and TRBJ1-4, with TRBD1 as a possible D gene (6 bases). Trimming took 2 bases from V and 5 from J, leaving 12 bases between them. The CDR3 covers 15 residues. The germline V gene encodes CDR1 MNHEY and CDR2 SMNVEV (reference sequence).

The rearrangement links TRBV7-3 to TRBJ2-3, with D possibly TRBD2 on 5 matching bases. Trimming cost V 5 bases and J 1 base, with 16 bases left between them. CDR3 length equals 16 residues. Germline CDR1 reads SGHTA; CDR2 reads FQGTGA. This chain's CDR3 is CASSPRRAGGTDTQYF. DNA for the CDR3: TGTGCCAGCAGCCCCCGGCGAGCCGGGGGCACAGATACGCAGTATTTT.

Worth noting for this clone: Its ends do not fully match the called genes, so a read error is possible. The chain recombines TRBV7-9 with TRBJ2-7; a weak D match, TRBD2 (6 bases). The CDR3 runs to 15 residues. Germline CDR1 SEHNR, CDR2 FQNEAQ (reference sequence). The CDR3 spells CASSIREGDSYEQHF. CDR3 DNA sequence: TGTGCCAGCAGCATCAGGGAAGGGGACTCCTACGAGCAGCACTTC.

V gene TRBV27 combines with J gene TRBJ2-7; 7 bases align to TRBD1. This CDR3 comprises 18 residues. V dropped 4 bases and J dropped 1; count of bases not matched to a gene: 16. The germline gives CDR1 MNHEY, CDR2 SMNVEV (reference sequence). The CDR3 is CASSSFTGAKKGSYEQYF. As DNA, the CDR3 is TGTGCCAGCAGTTCGTTCACAGGGGCGAAGAAAGGATCCTACGAGCAGTACTTC.

This clone came up once. The chain joins TRBV7-9 to TRBJ1-3; no definite D call. Germline V gives CDR1 SEHNR, CDR2 FQNEAQ (reference sequence). With 6 bases removed from V and 1 base from J, the gap between germline ends came to 19 bases. The CDR3 contains 17 residues. The CDR3 coding sequence is TGTGCCAGCAGTTCAGAAACGAGACTGTGGTCTGGAAACACCATATATTTT. It is translated as CASSSETRLWSGNTIYF.

This clone was seen a single time. The rearrangement joins TRBV5-1 to TRBJ1-1; D not resolved. Germline CDR1 is SGHRS and CDR2 is YFSETQ. V gave up 4 bases and J gave up 1 base, with 8 bases separating them. This CDR3 has 13 residues. CDR3 coding DNA: TGCGCCAGCAGCCTACAGCCGAACACTGAAGCTTTCTTT. Its protein is CASSLQPNTEAFF.

V is TRBV7-2 and J is TRBJ2-5; D is possibly TRBD2 (5 bases). The CDR3 is 16 amino acids. Per germline, CDR1 SGHTA and CDR2 FQGNSA. Trimming took 1 base from V and 0 from J, leaving 12 bases between them. The CDR3 nucleotides are TGTGCCAGCAGCTTAGTCCCTGGAGGTAACCAAGAGACCCAGTACTTC. It codes for CASSLVPGGNQETQYF.

This rearrangement joins TRBV7-8 to TRBJ2-7; 9 bases agree with TRBD1. V lost 8 bases, J lost 2 bases, and 7 bases stayed unmatched. From germline, CDR1 is SGHVS and CDR2 FQNEAQ. There are 14 residues in the CDR3. The CDR3, as DNA: TGTGCCAGCGGCTCGAGACAGGGGGCCTACGAGCAGTACTTC. Translated, it gives CASGSRQGAYEQYF.

The chain's CDR3 is CASSPSTDTQYF. CDR3 bases: TGTGCCAGCAGTCCAAGCACAGATACGCAGTATTTT. The chain joins TRBV9 to TRBJ2-3; D is undetermined. The CDR3 runs to 12 residues. Between the trimmed V and J ends, which lost 5 bases and 0 bases, there was a span of 4 bases. Germline V gene data show CDR1 as SGDLS and CDR2 as YYNGEE.